This entry lists 17 T cell receptor beta chains sequenced from one sample in a study of blood T cell repertoires in COVID-19. This table comes from immunoSEQ multiplex PCR, and its TCRdb copy is limited to in-frame clones, with some not included. The sample shows 60,000 to 70,000 clones, around 88% of them seen only once. Specimen: peripheral blood. Every receptor here comes from a woman aged 80 or older with active COVID-19.

The chain has TRBV7-9 and TRBJ2-3; 10 nucleotides line up with TRBD2. Germline V lookup: CDR1 SEHNR, CDR2 FQNEAQ (reference sequence). The CDR3 is 16 amino acids. The J segment lost 2 bases and the V segment lost 5 bases, leaving 7 bases of the junction unmatched. CDR3 region: CASSGLTSGPTDTQYF. In nucleotides, the CDR3 is TGTGCCAGCAGCGGATTGACTAGCGGGCCCACAGATACGCAGTATTTT.

This chain uses TRBV5-1 with TRBJ2-7; TRBD2 matches 11 bases. Germline CDR1 and CDR2: SGHRS and YFSETQ. The CDR3 covers 18 residues. The trim removed 3 bases at V and 5 bases at J, leaving 16 bases unmatched. CDR3 bases: TGCGCCAGCAGCTCGTTGGGGACTAGCGGAGAGATTTTCCACGAGCAGTACTTC. Amino acid sequence: CASSSLGTSGEIFHEQYF.

This clone came up a few times. The chain recombines TRBV7-2 with TRBJ2-3, with D unresolved. The CDR3 consists of 14 residues. The V gene lost 1 base and the J gene lost 2 bases, with 7 bases spanning the gap. Germline CDR1 is SGHTA and CDR2 is FQGNSA. The CDR3 bases are TGTGCCAGCAGCTTAGATGGCAACACAGATACGCAGTATTTT. Its protein product is CASSLDGNTDTQYF.

The chain couples TRBV5-1 to TRBJ1-2; D not certain. The CDR3 runs 15 residues. Per the germline V gene, CDR1 is SGHRS and CDR2 is YFSETQ. V lost 4 bases, J lost 4 bases, and 17 bases lay in between. CDR3 sequence: CASSEARALGYGYTF. The CDR3, as DNA: TGCGCCAGCAGCGAGGCGAGGGCACTAGGCTATGGCTACACCTTC.

The rearrangement uses TRBV6-2 or TRBV6-3 and TRBJ1-6; TRBD1 might be the D (6 bases). The CDR3 spans 14 residues. Germline CDR1 MNHEY, CDR2 SVGEGT. V was shortened by 1 base and J by 7 bases, with 8 bases between the two germline ends. DNA of the CDR3: TGTGCCAGCAGTTACTACACAGGGAATTCACCCCTCCACTTT. It encodes CASSYYTGNSPLHF.

The rearrangement links TRBV28 to TRBJ1-4; weak D call: TRBD1 (5 bases). The CDR3 is 14 amino acids. V was trimmed by 6 bases and J by 0 bases, leaving 8 bases between them. Per the germline V gene, CDR1 is MDHEN and CDR2 is SYDVKM. The CDR3: CASSPGSTNEKLFF. CDR3 bases: TGTGCCAGCAGCCCAGGGTCAACTAATGAAAAACTGTTTTTT.

V usage is TRBV30 and J usage is TRBJ1-1; 10 bases align to TRBD1. Germline CDR1 and CDR2: GTSNPN and SVGIG (reference sequence). This CDR3 has 18 amino acids. V shed 0 bases and J 7 bases; nucleotides not matched to a gene: 17. The CDR3 bases are TGTGCCTGGAGTGTACAGGGGGCTAAGGGACAGGGGCGAGGTGAAGCTTTCTTT. It translates to CAWSVQGAKGQGRGEAFF.

CDR3 in DNA: TGTGCCAGCAGCCATGCGGGGGGGCGTACCGGGGAGCTGTTTTTT. Protein sequence: CASSHAGGRTGELFF. The chain recombines TRBV3-1 (or the pseudogene TRBV3-2) with TRBJ2-2; TRBD2 matches at 9 bases. This CDR3 region has 15 residues. Unmatched junction bases numbered 4, after V lost 3 bases and J lost 5 bases. Germline CDR1 and CDR2: LGHDT and YNNKEL (reference sequence).

V gene TRBV14 combines with J gene TRBJ2-5; TRBD1 matches 12 bases. CDR1 and CDR2 from the germline V gene are SGHDN and FVKESK. CDR3 length: 18 amino acids. V was pared by 4 bases and J by 1 base, with 10 bases of the junction left unmatched. CDR3 coding DNA: TGTGCCAGCAGCCGGGACAGGGGGCAATGGGGCGTCCAAGAGACCCAGTACTTC. Its protein product is CASSRDRGQWGVQETQYF.

V usage is TRBV5-4 and J usage is TRBJ1-1; D is possibly TRBD1 (5 bases). Germline CDR1 SGHNT, CDR2 YYREEE (reference sequence). The CDR3 extends over 14 amino acids. Deletions cut 1 base from V and 5 bases from J, with 12 bases between. The CDR3 region is CASSLITGGTEAFF. Here the CDR3 DNA reads TGTGCCAGCAGCTTGATTACCGGGGGAACTGAAGCTTTCTTT.

The gene calls are TRBV2 and TRBJ1-2; a possible D gene is TRBD1 (5 bases). The germline V gene encodes CDR1 SNHLY and CDR2 FYNNEI. The length of the CDR3 is 15 residues. V lost 6 bases to trimming and J lost 1 base, with 15 bases between them. The CDR3 sequence: CASRAGTSNNYGYTF. CDR3 coding DNA: TGTGCCAGCAGGGCAGGGACTTCTAATAACTATGGCTACACCTTC. Complete variable domain (other parts from reference TRBV2 and TRBJ1-2): EPEVTQTPSHQVTQMGQEVILRCVPISNHLYFYWYRQILGQKVEFLVSFYNNEISEKSEIFDDQFSVERPDGSNFTLKIRSTKLEDSAMYFCASRAGTSNNYGYTFGSGTRLTVV.

V and J are TRBV7-2 and TRBJ2-2, with 13 bases lining up with TRBD2. The CDR3 covers 16 residues. V was clipped by 5 bases and J by 6 bases; unmatched bases: 6. CDR1 and CDR2 from the germline V gene are SGHTA and FQGNSA. The CDR3 bases are TGTGCCAGCAGCCCCCCCGGACTAGCGGGGGCCGGGGAGCTGTTTTTT. The encoded protein is CASSPPGLAGAGELFF.

J is TRBJ1-5 and V is TRBV7-9, with D unclear. The germline CDR1 and CDR2 sequences are SEHNR and FQNEAQ (reference sequence). V shed 1 base and J shed 0 bases, with 10 bases lying between them. This CDR3 has 16 residues. CDR3 region: CASSLEAGISNQPQHF. The CDR3 DNA reads as TGTGCCAGCAGCTTAGAGGCGGGGATTAGCAATCAGCCCCAGCATTTT.

V is TRBV6-1 and J is TRBJ2-2; 9 bases are shared with TRBD2. This CDR3 is built from 16 residues. CDR1 is MNHNS, CDR2 SASEGT, per germline. The ends lost 2 bases at V and 6 bases at J; junction bases unmatched: 7. The CDR3 coding sequence is TGTGCCAGCAGTGAACTGCGGGGGGGCTACTCCGGGGAGCTGTTTTTT. It translates to CASSELRGGYSGELFF.

This clone occurred once. V is TRBV28 and J is TRBJ2-3; TRBD2 might be the D (7 bases). Germline loops: CDR1 MDHEN, CDR2 SYDVKM. Between the trimmed V and J ends, which lost 4 bases and 2 bases, there was a span of 16 bases. This CDR3 spans 16 amino acids. In DNA, the CDR3 is TGTGCCAGCAGTTCATCAGGCGGGGGCTCCACAGATACGCAGTATTTT. Translated: CASSSSGGGSTDTQYF. Together with reference TRBV28 and TRBJ2-3, the CDR3 gives the full variable domain: DVKVTQSSRYLVKRTGEKVFLECVQDMDHENMFWYRQDPGLGLRLIYFSYDVKMKEKGDIPEGYSVSREKKERFSLILESASTNQTSMYLCASSSSGGGSTDTQYFGPGTRLTVL.

This clone appeared once. This rearrangement joins TRBV7-9 to TRBJ1-6; D is undetermined. Trimming cost V 5 bases and J 7 bases, with 3 bases left between them. In germline, CDR1 is SEHNR, CDR2 FQNEAQ (reference sequence). The CDR3 extends over 11 amino acids. CDR3 coding DNA: TGTGCCAGCAGCCTAAATTCACCCCTCCACTTT. Its protein product is CASSLNSPLHF.

This clone showed up just a few times. This rearrangement joins TRBV7-2 to TRBJ2-1, with 13 bases identical to TRBD2. The CDR3 runs 18 residues. V was pared by 5 bases and J by 4 bases, with 11 bases of the junction left unmatched. In germline, CDR1 is SGHTA, CDR2 FQGNSA. CDR3 bases: TGTGCCAGCAGCGTACTAGCGGGGGGGCCAGTAAGATACAATGAGCAGTTCTTC. Its translation is CASSVLAGGPVRYNEQFF.